This TCR beta chain was identified during a study of T-cell reconstitution after alpha-beta-depleted transplantation in children. General study findings and limits: Alpha-beta T cells present about two months after transplant were reported to originate from several hundred expanded graft clones. T-cell counts and diversity at one year following transplant were attributed mainly to newly produced T cells.

To note about this clonotype: The antigen remains undetermined. A junction boundary mismatches the germline segment, possibly from a read error.

A TCRbeta library incorporating unique molecular identifiers was prepared. TCRdb recomputed calls from the PCR reads with MiXCR, one row per CDR3 protein. The repertoire holds 440,000 or so distinct CDR3 sequences, with approximately 41% as singletons. Germline loops: CDR1 SGDLS, CDR2 YYNGEE. This CDR3 is 14 amino acids long. The rearrangement uses TRBV9 and TRBJ1-1; D not resolved. This TCR derives from a girl aged 2 to 9 with aplastic anemia, due to receive a stem cell transplant. The sequenced sample was PBMCs, obtained before TCRalphabeta/CD19-depleted stem cell transplant. CDR3 sequence: CASSAGPPNAEAFF. The CDR3 DNA sequence: TGTGCCAGCAGCGCTGGACCCCCGAACGCTGAAGCTTTCTTT.